This TCR beta chain was observed in a study of blood T cell repertoires in COVID-19. Study context: The samples span acute and convalescent COVID-19 from the United States, Italy and Spain.

In the authors' workflow: Amplification of reference gene primers provided the estimated nucleated cell counts. TCRdb's table, derived via immunoSEQ multiplex PCR, lists solely in-frame clones and lacks some. The V and J calls and clone size were taken over from that table, and D and trimming were inferred from the DNA. The top ten clones hold roughly 1.4% of a sample with 150,000 or so clones, 87% of them seen once. The clonotype originates from a woman in her forties or fifties with acute or convalescent COVID-19. Sample: peripheral blood.

The CDR3 DNA is TGTGCCAGCAGTACCTACAGGGAAGGCGGGGAGCTGTTTTTT. Amino acid sequence: CASSTYREGGELFF. This sequence joins TRBV2 and TRBJ2-2, with a weak D call TRBD1 (6 bases). The CDR3 loop spans 14 amino acids. From germline, CDR1 is SNHLY and CDR2 FYNNEI. The V gene lost 5 bases and the J gene lost 7 bases, with 14 bases spanning the gap.